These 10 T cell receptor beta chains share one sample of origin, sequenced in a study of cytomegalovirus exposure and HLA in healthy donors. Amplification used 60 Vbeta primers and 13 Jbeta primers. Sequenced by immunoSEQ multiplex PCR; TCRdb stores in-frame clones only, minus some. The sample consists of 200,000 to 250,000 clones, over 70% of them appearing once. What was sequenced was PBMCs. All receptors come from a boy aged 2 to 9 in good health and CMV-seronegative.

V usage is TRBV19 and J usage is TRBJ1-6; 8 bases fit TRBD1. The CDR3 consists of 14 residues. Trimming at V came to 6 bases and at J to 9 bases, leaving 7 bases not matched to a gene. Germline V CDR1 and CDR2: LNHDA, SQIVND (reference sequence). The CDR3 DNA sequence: TGTGCCAGTAGCTTTTGGGACAGGACTTCACCCCTCCACTTT. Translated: CASSFWDRTSPLHF.

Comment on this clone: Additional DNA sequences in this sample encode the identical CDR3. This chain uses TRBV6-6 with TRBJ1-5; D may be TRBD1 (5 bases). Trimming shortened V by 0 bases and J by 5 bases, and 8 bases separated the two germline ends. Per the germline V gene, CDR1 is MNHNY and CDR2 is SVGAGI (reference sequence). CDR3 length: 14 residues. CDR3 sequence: CASSYSGGDQPQHF. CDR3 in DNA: TGTGCCAGCAGTTACTCGGGGGGTGATCAGCCCCAGCATTTT.

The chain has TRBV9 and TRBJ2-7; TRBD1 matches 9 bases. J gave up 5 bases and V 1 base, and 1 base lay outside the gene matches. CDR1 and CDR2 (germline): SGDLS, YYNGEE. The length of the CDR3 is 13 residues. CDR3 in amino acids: CASSVWDRDEQYF. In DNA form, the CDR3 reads TGTGCCAGCAGCGTATGGGACAGGGACGAGCAGTACTTC.

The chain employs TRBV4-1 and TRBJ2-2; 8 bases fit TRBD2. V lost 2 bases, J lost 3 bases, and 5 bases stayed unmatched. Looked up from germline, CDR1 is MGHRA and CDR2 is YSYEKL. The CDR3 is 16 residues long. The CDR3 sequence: CASSQRPAGDTGELFF. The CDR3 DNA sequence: TGCGCCAGCAGCCAACGGCCAGCGGGGGACACCGGGGAGCTGTTTTTT.

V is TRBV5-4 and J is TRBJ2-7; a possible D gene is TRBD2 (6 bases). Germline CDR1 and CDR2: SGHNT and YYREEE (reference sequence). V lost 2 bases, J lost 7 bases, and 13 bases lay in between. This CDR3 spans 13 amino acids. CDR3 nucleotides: TGTGCCAGCAGCTTCGGAGGGGCGGGGGAGCAGTACTTC. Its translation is CASSFGGAGEQYF.

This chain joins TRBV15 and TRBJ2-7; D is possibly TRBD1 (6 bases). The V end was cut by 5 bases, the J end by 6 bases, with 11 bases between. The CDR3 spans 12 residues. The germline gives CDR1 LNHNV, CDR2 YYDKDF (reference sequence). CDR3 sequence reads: CATSPPGAEQYF. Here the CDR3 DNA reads TGTGCCACCAGCCCCCCAGGGGCCGAGCAGTACTTC.

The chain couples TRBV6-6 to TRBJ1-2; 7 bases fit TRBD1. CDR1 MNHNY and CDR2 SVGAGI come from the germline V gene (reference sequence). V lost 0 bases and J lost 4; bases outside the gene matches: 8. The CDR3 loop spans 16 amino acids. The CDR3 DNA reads TGTGCCAGCAGTTACTCAGACAGGGCTTGGGCCTATGGCTACACCTTC. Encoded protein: CASSYSDRAWAYGYTF.

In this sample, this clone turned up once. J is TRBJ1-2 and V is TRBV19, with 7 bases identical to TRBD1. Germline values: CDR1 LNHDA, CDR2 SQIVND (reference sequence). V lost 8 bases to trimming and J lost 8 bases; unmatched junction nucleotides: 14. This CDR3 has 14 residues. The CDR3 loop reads CASSYTGQELGYTF. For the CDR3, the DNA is TGTGCCAGTTCTTATACCGGACAGGAACTAGGCTACACCTTC.

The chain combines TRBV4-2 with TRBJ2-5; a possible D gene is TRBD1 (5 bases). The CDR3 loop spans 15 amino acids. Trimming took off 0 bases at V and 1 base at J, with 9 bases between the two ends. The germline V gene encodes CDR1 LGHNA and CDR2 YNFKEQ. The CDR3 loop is CASSQETGFQETQYF. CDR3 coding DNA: TGTGCCAGCAGCCAAGAAACAGGTTTCCAAGAGACCCAGTACTTC.

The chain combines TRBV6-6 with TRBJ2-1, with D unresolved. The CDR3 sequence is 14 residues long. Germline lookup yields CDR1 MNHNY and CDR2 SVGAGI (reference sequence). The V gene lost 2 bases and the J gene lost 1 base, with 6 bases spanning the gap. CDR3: CASSYPQSYNEQFF. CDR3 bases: TGTGCCAGCAGTTACCCCCAGTCCTACAATGAGCAGTTCTTC.